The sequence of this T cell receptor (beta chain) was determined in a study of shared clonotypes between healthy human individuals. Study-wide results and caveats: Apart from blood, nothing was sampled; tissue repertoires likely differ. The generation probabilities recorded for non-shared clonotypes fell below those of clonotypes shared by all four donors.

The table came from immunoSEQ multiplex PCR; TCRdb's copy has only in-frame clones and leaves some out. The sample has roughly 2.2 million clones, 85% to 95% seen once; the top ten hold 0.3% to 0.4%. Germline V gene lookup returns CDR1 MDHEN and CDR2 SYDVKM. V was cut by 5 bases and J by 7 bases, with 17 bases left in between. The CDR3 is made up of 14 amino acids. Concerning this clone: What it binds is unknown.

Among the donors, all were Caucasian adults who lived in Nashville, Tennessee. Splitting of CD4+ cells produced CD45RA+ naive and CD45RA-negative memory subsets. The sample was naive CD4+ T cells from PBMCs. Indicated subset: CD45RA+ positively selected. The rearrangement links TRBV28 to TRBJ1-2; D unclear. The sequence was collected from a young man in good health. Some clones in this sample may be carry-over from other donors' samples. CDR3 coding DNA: TGTGCCAGCAGTCCGGGAAAAAATAAGGCTGGCTACACCTTC. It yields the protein CASSPGKNKAGYTF.